A selection of T cell receptor beta chains follows, all from one sample in a study of cytomegalovirus exposure and HLA in healthy donors. Repertoires were generated with immunoSEQ multiplex PCR, while TCRdb's copy carries only in-frame clones and drops some. The sample shows 210,000 or so clones, over 70% of them seen only once. Sequenced input: PBMCs. All receptors come from a woman aged 55-70 years in good health and CMV-seropositive. CDR3s include the opening cysteine and the closing phenylalanine or tryptophan. The D gene is left open where the match is weak. Clone size, where shown, is once, few, many, or a class for clones that have expanded.

V gene,clone size,J gene,D gene,CDR3 DNA,CDR3 protein
TRBV7-2,.,TRBJ2-1,.,TGTGCCAGCAGCCCGCAGCGGGTCGAGCAGTTCTTC,CASSPQRVEQFF
TRBV5-1,.,TRBJ2-6,.,TGCGCCAGCAGCTTGACCAGGGCCAGCTCTGGGGCCAACGTCCTGACTTTC,CASSLTRASSGANVLTF
TRBV5-1,.,TRBJ2-1,TRBD1,TGCGCCAGCAGCGACCCCGGGACAGGGTACAATGAGCAGTTCTTC,CASSDPGTGYNEQFF
TRBV11-2,.,TRBJ1-2,.,TGTGCCAGCTCCGCAGTTAACTATGGCTACACCTTC,CASSAVNYGYTF
TRBV19,.,TRBJ2-4,.,TGTGCCAGTAGTAGCAGGGAAAACATTCAGTACTTC,CASSSRENIQYF
TRBV10-1,.,TRBJ2-3,.,TGCGCCAGCAGTGAGTCCGGGGGAAGACCCACAGATACGCAGTATTTT,CASSESGGRPTDTQYF
TRBV5-1,.,TRBJ2-2,.,TGCGCCAGCAGCTTGGAGCCCACGAGCGGGGAGCTGTTTTTT,CASSLEPTSGELFF
TRBV5-1,.,TRBJ1-4,.,TGCGCCAGCAGCAAGACAGCAACTAATGAAAAACTGTTTTTT,CASSKTATNEKLFF
TRBV7-6,.,TRBJ2-7,TRBD2,TGTGCCAGCAGCTTAATTAGCGGGAGTAACTACGAGCAGTACTTC,CASSLISGSNYEQYF
TRBV4-1,once,TRBJ2-7,TRBD2,TGCGCCAGCAGCCATCCTGGGACTAGCAACGAGCAGTACTTC,CASSHPGTSNEQYF
TRBV7-2,.,TRBJ1-2,.,TGTGCCAGCAGCTTAGTTTCGGACAATAGGTATGGCTACACCTTC,CASSLVSDNRYGYTF